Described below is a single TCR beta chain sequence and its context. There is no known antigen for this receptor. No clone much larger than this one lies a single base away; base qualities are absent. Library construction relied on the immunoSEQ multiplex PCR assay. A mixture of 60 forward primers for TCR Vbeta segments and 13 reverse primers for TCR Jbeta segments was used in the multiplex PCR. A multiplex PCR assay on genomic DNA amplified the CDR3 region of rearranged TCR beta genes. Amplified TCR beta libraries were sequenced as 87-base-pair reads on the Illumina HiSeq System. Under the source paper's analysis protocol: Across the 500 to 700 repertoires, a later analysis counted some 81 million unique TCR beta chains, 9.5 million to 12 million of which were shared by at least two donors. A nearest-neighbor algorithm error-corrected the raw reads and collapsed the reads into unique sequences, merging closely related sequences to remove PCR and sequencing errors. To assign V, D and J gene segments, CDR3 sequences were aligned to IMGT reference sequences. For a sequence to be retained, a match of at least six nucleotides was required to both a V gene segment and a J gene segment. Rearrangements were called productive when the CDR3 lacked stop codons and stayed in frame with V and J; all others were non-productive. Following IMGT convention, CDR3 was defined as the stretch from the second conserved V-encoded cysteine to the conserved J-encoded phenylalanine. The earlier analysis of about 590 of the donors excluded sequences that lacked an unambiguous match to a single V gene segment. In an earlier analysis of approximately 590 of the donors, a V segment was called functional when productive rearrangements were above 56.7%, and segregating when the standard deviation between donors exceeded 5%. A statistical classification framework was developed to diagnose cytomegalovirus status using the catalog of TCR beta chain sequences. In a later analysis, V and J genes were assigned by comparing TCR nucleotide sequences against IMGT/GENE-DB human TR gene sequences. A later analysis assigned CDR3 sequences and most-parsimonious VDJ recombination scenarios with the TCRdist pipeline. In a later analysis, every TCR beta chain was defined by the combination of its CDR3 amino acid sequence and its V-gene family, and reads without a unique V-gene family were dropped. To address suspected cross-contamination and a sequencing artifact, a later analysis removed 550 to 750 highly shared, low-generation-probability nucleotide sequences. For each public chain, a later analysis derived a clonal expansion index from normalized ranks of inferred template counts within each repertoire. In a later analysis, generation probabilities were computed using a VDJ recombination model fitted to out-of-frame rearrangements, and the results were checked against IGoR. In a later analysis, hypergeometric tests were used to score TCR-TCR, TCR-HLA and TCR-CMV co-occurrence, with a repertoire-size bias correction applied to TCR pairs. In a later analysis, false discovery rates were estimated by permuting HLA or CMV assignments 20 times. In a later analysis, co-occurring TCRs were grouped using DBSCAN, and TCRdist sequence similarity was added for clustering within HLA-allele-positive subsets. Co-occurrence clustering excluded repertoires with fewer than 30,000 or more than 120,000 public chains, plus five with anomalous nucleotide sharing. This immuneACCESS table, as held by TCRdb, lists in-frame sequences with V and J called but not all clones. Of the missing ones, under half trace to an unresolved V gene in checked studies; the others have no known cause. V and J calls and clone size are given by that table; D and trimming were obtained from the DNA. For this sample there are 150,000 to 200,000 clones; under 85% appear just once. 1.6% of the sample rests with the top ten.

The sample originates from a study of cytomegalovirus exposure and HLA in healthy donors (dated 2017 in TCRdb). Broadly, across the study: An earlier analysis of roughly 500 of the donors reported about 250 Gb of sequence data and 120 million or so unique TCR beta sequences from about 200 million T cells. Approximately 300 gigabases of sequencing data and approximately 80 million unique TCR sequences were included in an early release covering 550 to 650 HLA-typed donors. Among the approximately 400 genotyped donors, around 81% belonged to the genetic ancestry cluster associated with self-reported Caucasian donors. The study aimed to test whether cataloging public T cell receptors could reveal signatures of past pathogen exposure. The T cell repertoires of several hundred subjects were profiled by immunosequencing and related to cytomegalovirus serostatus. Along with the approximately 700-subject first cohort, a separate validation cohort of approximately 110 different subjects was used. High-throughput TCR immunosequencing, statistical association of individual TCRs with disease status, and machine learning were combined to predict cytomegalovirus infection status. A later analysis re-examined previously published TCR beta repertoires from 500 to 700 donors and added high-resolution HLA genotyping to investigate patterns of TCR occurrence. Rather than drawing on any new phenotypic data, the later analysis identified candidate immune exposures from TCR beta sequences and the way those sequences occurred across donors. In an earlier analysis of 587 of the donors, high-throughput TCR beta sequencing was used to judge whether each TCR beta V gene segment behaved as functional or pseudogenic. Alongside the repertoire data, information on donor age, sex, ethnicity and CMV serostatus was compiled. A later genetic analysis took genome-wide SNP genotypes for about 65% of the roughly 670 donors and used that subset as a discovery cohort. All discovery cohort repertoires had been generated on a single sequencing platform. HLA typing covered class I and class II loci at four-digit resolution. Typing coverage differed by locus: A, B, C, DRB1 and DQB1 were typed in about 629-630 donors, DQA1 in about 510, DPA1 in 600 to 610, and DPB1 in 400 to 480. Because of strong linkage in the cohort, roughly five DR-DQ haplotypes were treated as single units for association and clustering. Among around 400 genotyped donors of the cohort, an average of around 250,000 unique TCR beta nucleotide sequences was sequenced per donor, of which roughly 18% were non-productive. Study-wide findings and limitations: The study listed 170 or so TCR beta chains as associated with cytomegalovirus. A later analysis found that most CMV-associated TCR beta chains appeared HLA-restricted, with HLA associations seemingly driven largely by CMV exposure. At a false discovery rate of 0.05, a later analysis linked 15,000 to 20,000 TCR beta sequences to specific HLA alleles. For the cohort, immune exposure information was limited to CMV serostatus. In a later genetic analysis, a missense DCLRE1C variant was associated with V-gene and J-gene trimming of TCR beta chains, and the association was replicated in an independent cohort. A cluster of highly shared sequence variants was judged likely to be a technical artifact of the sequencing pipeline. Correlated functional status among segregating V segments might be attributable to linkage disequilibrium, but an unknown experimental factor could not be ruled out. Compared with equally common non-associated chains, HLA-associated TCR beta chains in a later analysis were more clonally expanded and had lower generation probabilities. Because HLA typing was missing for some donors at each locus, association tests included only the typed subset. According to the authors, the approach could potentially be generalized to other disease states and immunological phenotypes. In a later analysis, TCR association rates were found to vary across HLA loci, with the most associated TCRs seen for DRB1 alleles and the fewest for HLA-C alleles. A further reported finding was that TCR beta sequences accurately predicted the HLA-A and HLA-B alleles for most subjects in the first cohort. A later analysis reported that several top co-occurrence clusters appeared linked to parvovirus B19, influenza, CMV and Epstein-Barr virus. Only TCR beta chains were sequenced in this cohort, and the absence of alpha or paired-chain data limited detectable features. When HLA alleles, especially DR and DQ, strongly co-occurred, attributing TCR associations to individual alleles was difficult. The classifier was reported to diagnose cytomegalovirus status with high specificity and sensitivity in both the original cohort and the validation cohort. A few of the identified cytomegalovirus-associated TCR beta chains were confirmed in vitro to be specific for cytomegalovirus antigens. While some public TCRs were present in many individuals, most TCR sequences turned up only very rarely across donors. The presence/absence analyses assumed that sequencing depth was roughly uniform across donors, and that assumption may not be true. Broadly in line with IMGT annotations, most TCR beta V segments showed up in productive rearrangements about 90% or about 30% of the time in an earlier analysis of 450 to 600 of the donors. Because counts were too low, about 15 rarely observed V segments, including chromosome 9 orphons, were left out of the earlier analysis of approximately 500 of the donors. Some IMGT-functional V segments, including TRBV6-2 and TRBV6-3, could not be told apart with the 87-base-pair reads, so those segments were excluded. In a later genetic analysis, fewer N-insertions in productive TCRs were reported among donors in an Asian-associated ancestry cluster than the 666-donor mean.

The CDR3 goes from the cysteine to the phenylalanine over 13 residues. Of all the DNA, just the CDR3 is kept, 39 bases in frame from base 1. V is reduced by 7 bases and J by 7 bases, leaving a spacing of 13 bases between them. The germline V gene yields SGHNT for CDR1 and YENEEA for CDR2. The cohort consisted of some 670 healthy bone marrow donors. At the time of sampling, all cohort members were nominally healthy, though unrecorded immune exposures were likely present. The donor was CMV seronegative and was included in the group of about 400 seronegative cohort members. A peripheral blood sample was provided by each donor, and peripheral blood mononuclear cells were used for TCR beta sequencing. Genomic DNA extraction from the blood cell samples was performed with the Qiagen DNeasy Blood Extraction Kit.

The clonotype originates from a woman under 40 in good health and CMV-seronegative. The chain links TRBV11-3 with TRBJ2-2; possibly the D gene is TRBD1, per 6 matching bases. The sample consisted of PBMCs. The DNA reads TGTGCCAGCACCTACAGGGTTGGCGGGGAGCTGTTTTTT. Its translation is CASTYRVGGELFF. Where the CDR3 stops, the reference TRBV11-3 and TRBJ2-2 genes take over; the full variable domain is EAGVVQSPRYKIIEKKQPVAFWCNPISGHNTLYWYLQNLGQGPELLIRYENEEAVDDSQLPKDRFSAERLKGVDSTLKIQPAELGDSAVYLCASTYRVGGELFFGEGSRLTVL.